Each of the 8 T cell receptor beta chains below was sequenced from the same sample in a study of blood T cell repertoires in COVID-19. Only in-frame clones appear in the TCRdb table, and some are missing; sequencing was by immunoSEQ multiplex PCR. The data contain fewer than 250,000 clones, around 79% of them singletons. The sequencing input was peripheral blood. Receptors originate from a woman aged 45 to 65 with acute or convalescent COVID-19.

The rearrangement uses TRBV6-5 and TRBJ2-7, with 9 bases identical to TRBD2. V shed 6 bases and J 6 bases; nucleotides not matched to a gene: 12. The CDR3 sequence is 15 residues long. Germline-derived CDR1 and CDR2 are MNHEY and SVGAGI. CDR3 amino acids: CASSSEGLAVGEQYF. Here the CDR3 DNA reads TGTGCCAGCAGCTCAGAGGGACTAGCTGTTGGCGAGCAGTACTTC.

The V gene is TRBV9, the J gene TRBJ1-6; 7 nucleotides match TRBD1. This CDR3 spans 15 amino acids. Trimming at V came to 3 bases and at J to 2 bases, leaving 2 bases not matched to a gene. Germline CDR1 is SGDLS and CDR2 is YYNGEE. This chain's CDR3 is CASSAGTAYNSPLHF. The CDR3 DNA reads TGTGCCAGCAGCGCCGGGACAGCCTATAATTCACCCCTCCACTTT. Filled out from reference TRBV9 and TRBJ1-6, the complete variable domain reads DSGVTQTPKHLITATGQRVTLRCSPRSGDLSVYWYQQSLDQGLQFLIQYYNGEERAKGNILERFSAQQFPDLHSELNLSSLELGDSALYFCASSAGTAYNSPLHFGNGTRLTVT.

This clone was recorded a few times. This chain links TRBV6-1 with TRBJ1-2; 7 nucleotides match TRBD1. Germline CDR1 MNHNS, CDR2 SASEGT. This CDR3 spans 12 amino acids. The V and J ends lost 3 bases and 8 bases, in that order; junction bases with no gene match: 3. This CDR3 is CASSDRGNGYTF. The CDR3 DNA sequence: TGTGCCAGCAGTGACAGGGGGAACGGCTACACCTTC.

V gene TRBV3-1 (or the pseudogene TRBV3-2) combines with J gene TRBJ1-3; no reliable D call. V lost 4 bases, J lost 0 bases, and 16 bases lay in between. CDR3 length: 17 residues. The V gene's germline CDR1 is LGHDT and CDR2 YNNKEL (reference sequence). As DNA, the CDR3 is TGTGCCAGCAGCCTTGCCGGGTTCTCCCGCTCTGGAAACACCATATATTTT. This encodes CASSLAGFSRSGNTIYF.

The chain carries TRBV10-2 and TRBJ1-2; no firm D call. V was pared by 4 bases and J by 6 bases, with 18 bases between. This CDR3 is 15 amino acids long. CDR1 is WSHSY and CDR2 is SAAADI in the germline V gene. The CDR3 is CASSVNRGNENGYTF. The DNA of the CDR3 is TGCGCCAGCAGTGTTAACCGAGGGAATGAGAATGGCTACACCTTC.

The chain joins TRBV5-1 to TRBJ2-6, with D perhaps TRBD2 (5 bases). CDR3 length equals 18 residues. Germline V gene sequence: CDR1 SGHRS, CDR2 YFSETQ. V was cut by 1 base and J by 4 bases, with 18 bases left in between. The CDR3, as DNA: TGCGCCAGCAGCTTGTTTGCCGCGGCGGGCCTCGGGGCCAACGTCCTGACTTTC. Protein product: CASSLFAAAGLGANVLTF.

This clone was detected once. The CDR3 is CASSAGTGPYEQYF. The CDR3 DNA reads TGCGCCAGCTCGGCCGGGACAGGCCCCTACGAGCAGTACTTC. V gene TRBV4-3 combines with J gene TRBJ2-7; 8 bases map to TRBD1. With 8 bases clipped from V and 2 bases from J, the junction kept 8 bases outside the gene matches. This CDR3 comprises 14 residues. Germline V gives CDR1 LGHNA, CDR2 YSLEER.

The chain employs TRBV11-2 and TRBJ2-2; TRBD1 aligns across 8 bases. The germline V gene has CDR1 SGHAT and CDR2 FQNNGV. The CDR3 runs to 14 residues. Trimming cost V 0 bases and J 6 bases; bases outside gene matches: 0. The CDR3 region is CASSLDRGPGELFF. CDR3 nucleotides: TGTGCCAGCAGCTTAGACAGGGGGCCCGGGGAGCTGTTTTTT.